Here is one TCR beta chain with its context. What it recognizes is unknown. The CDR3 extends over 15 amino acids. Per germline, CDR1 SEHNR and CDR2 FQNEAQ (reference sequence). V shed 1 base and J shed 7 bases, with 16 bases lying between them. This sample stems from a study of siplizumab effects on memory and regulatory T cells. Study-wide results and limits: Siplizumab significantly reduced alloreactive sequences traceable to unstimulated CD4+ memory cells. A minor share of alloreactive clones matched unstimulated subsets. It was not possible to assign a naive or memory phenotype to roughly 80-96% of proliferating CD4+ or CD8+ clones. Confirmatory evidence of suppressive function in proliferating siplizumab-culture Tregs was not obtained.

Using immunoSEQ multiplex PCR, the repertoire was profiled, and TCRdb retains in-frame clones only, with some absent. The table shows tens of thousands of clones, with roughly 87% occurring only once. Sequencing input: naive CD8+ T cells sorted from blood. The gene calls are TRBV7-9 and TRBJ1-2; TRBD1 might be the D (5 bases). This clonotype was sampled from a human donor in good health. The CDR3 spells CASSLGLSGFGGYTF. CDR3 coding DNA: TGTGCCAGCAGCTTAGGATTGTCAGGGTTCGGTGGCTACACCTTC.